One sample yielded the 17 T cell receptor beta chains listed below, sequenced in a study of OX40 agonist ivuxolimab in advanced cancers. The method was immunoSEQ multiplex PCR; TCRdb's version includes in-frame clones alone and lacks a portion of them. Counted here are 70,000 to 80,000 clones, 70% to 90% occurring once; the ten biggest clones make up around 0.38%. The source was CD4+ or CD8+ T cells sorted from blood, collected in a trial of the OX40 agonist ivuxolimab. These receptors were collected from an adult with an advanced solid tumor such as melanoma, head and neck, liver or kidney cancer.

This clone was counted a few times. The V and J genes are TRBV7-2 and TRBJ2-7; maybe TRBD1 (5 bases). The CDR3 runs to 14 residues. CDR1 is SGHTA, CDR2 FQGNSA, per germline. V dropped 3 bases and J dropped 3 bases, with 12 bases sitting between them. The CDR3 spells CASSFLTGSYEQYF. The CDR3, as DNA: TGTGCCAGCAGCTTTTTAACAGGCAGCTACGAGCAGTACTTC.

The genes are TRBV7-6 and TRBJ2-1; no clear D gene. CDR1 SGHVS and CDR2 FNYEAQ come from the germline V gene. The V gene lost 4 bases and the J gene lost 9 bases, with 10 bases spanning the gap. The length of the CDR3 is 12 residues. CDR3 amino acids: CASSWGSSEQFF. The DNA of the CDR3 is TGTGCCAGCAGCTGGGGTAGTAGTGAGCAGTTCTTC.

The rearrangement links TRBV27 to TRBJ2-1, with 12 bases identical to TRBD2. The trim removed 5 bases at V and 7 bases at J, leaving 6 bases unmatched. Per germline, CDR1 MNHEY and CDR2 SMNVEV (reference sequence). The CDR3 has 15 residues. The CDR3 sequence: CASSQRLAGVNEQFF. CDR3 DNA sequence: TGTGCCAGCAGTCAACGACTAGCGGGAGTGAATGAGCAGTTCTTC.

The chain combines TRBV7-2 with TRBJ2-1; D is possibly TRBD2 (6 bases). This CDR3 is 12 amino acids long. V was clipped by 2 bases and J by 12 bases, with 11 bases between them. Germline CDR1 reads SGHTA; CDR2 reads FQGNSA. The CDR3 DNA follows: TGTGCCAGCAGCTTATTGAGGGACTCGCAGTTCTTC. Its protein product is CASSLLRDSQFF.

The chain combines TRBV5-1 with TRBJ2-2; 10 bases agree with TRBD2. Germline V gene lookup returns CDR1 SGHRS and CDR2 YFSETQ. V lost 0 bases to trimming and J lost 1 base; unmatched junction nucleotides: 9. CDR3 length: 19 residues. The CDR3 protein is CASSLGLAGVFGNTGELFF. The CDR3 coding sequence is TGCGCCAGCAGCTTGGGCCTAGCGGGAGTCTTTGGGAACACCGGGGAGCTGTTTTTT. The variable domain in full, with the rest retrieved from reference TRBV5-1 and TRBJ2-2, is KAGVTQTPRYLIKTRGQQVTLSCSPISGHRSVSWYQQTPGQGLQFLFEYFSETQRNKGNFPGRFSGRQFSNSRSEMNVSTLELGDSALYLCASSLGLAGVFGNTGELFFGEGSRLTVL.

J is TRBJ1-2 and V is TRBV19; 7 bases line up with TRBD1. Germline trimming cut 5 bases from V and 3 bases from J; bases unmatched to any gene: 15. The CDR3 covers 17 residues. Germline lookup yields CDR1 LNHDA and CDR2 SQIVND (reference sequence). The CDR3 DNA reads as TGTGCCAGTAGTTCCGGGACAGCGAGAAGTTGGGACTATGGCTACACCTTC. This sequence encodes CASSSGTARSWDYGYTF.

For the CDR3, the DNA is TGTGCCATCAGCGACAGGGGGTATGGCTACACCTTC. Protein sequence: CAISDRGYGYTF. V gene TRBV10-3 combines with J gene TRBJ1-2, with 9 nucleotides matching TRBD1. V lost 6 bases to trimming and J lost 5 bases; unmatched junction nucleotides: 1. This CDR3 has 12 residues. Germline CDR1 reads ENHRY; CDR2 reads SYGVKD.

This chain links TRBV10-3 with TRBJ2-1, with 11 bases matching TRBD2. V lost 10 bases to trimming and J lost 1 base; unmatched junction nucleotides: 6. Germline V gene data show CDR1 as ENHRY and CDR2 as SYGVKD. The CDR3 runs to 15 residues. CDR3 bases: TGTGCCAACTCCCCTAGCGGGAGGTCCTACAATGAGCAGTTCTTC. Translated: CANSPSGRSYNEQFF.

The chain has TRBV30 and TRBJ2-3; possibly TRBD1 for D (5 bases). Germline V gives CDR1 GTSNPN, CDR2 SVGIG (reference sequence). Trimming took 6 bases from V and 2 from J, leaving 12 bases between them. This CDR3 is 13 amino acids long. In DNA, the CDR3 is TGTGCCTGTAGGGCAGGGAACACAGATACGCAGTATTTT. The encoded protein is CACRAGNTDTQYF.

V usage is TRBV9 and J usage is TRBJ2-7, with 8 bases matching TRBD2. The CDR3 is 13 residues long. Germline CDR1 and CDR2: SGDLS and YYNGEE. The V gene end was trimmed by 5 bases and the J gene end by 6 bases; junction bases not matched to a gene: 7. CDR3 residues: CASRSSGTSEQYF. CDR3 DNA sequence: TGTGCCAGCAGATCATCCGGGACTAGCGAGCAGTACTTC.

This sequence joins TRBV5-1 and TRBJ1-3; no clear D gene. V dropped 4 bases and J dropped 0 bases, with 14 bases sitting between them. The CDR3 is 16 amino acids. Germline V gives CDR1 SGHRS, CDR2 YFSETQ. The CDR3 DNA reads TGCGCCAGCAGCCCTGGATCGGGAATCTCTGGAAACACCATATATTTT. Amino acids: CASSPGSGISGNTIYF.

J is TRBJ2-5 and V is TRBV5-4; perhaps TRBD2 as D (5 bases). This CDR3 is built from 15 residues. Trimming took 4 bases from V and 5 from J, leaving 18 bases between them. Germline assignment: CDR1 SGHNT and CDR2 YYREEE (reference sequence). CDR3 nucleotide sequence: TGTGCCAGCAGCGCGGGCCTGGGTGGCCAGGAGACCCAGTACTTC. This translates into CASSAGLGGQETQYF.

V and J are TRBV6-1 and TRBJ2-1, with TRBD2 matching over 9 bases. The ends lost 6 bases at V and 9 bases at J; junction bases unmatched: 12. Germline CDR1 is MNHNS and CDR2 is SASEGT. This CDR3 comprises 15 residues. The CDR3 coding sequence is TGTGCCAGCAGATCCCCTAGCGGGATGAACGTTGAGCAGTTCTTC. Protein product: CASRSPSGMNVEQFF.

The rearrangement joins TRBV5-4 to TRBJ2-7, with 8 bases fitting TRBD2. The germline gives CDR1 SGHNT, CDR2 YYREEE (reference sequence). The V segment lost 0 bases and the J segment 4 bases; nucleotides outside the gene matches: 6. The CDR3 consists of 15 residues. The CDR3 nucleotides read TGTGCCAGCAGCTTGGTTGCGGGAGGATCTTACGAGCAGTACTTC. Translated, it gives CASSLVAGGSYEQYF.

The chain is built from TRBV7-6 and TRBJ2-2, with 12 bases aligning to TRBD1. J lost 5 bases, V lost 8 bases, and 6 bases had no gene match. CDR1 and CDR2 (germline): SGHVS, FNYEAQ. CDR3 length equals 15 residues. The CDR3 region has the DNA TGTGCCAGCGGGGGACAGGGGGCAGGAACCGGGGAGCTGTTTTTT. The encoded protein is CASGGQGAGTGELFF.

The CDR3 is CASSEPGQYF. The CDR3 nucleotides read TGTGCCAGCAGTGAGCCTGGGCAGTACTTC. The J gene is TRBJ2-7, the V gene TRBV2, with D unclear. The CDR3 totals 10 residues. CDR1 SNHLY and CDR2 FYNNEI come from the germline V gene. The V and J ends lost 3 bases and 9 bases respectively, with 6 bases between them.

The CDR3 loop reads CASSLVPTSSNEQFF. Written as DNA, the CDR3 is TGCGCCAGCAGCTTGGTGCCGACTAGCAGCAATGAGCAGTTCTTC. This chain uses TRBV5-1 with TRBJ2-1, with TRBD2 identical over 7 bases. Trimming took 0 bases from V and 6 from J; bases not matched to a gene: 6. The CDR3 totals 15 residues. Germline CDR1 SGHRS, CDR2 YFSETQ.